The TCR beta chain described here comes from a study of blood T cells in healthy people across ages. A second roughly 7 to 11 cycle PCR used barcoded and J-beta primers. Each CDR3 protein is one row after TCRdb ran MiXCR on the 5' RACE reads. The sample yields some 900,000 distinct CDR3 sequences, approximately 49% seen once. The ends were cut back, 4 bases at V and 0 bases at J, with 12 bases in the middle. The CDR3 sequence is 15 residues long. CDR1 LGHDT and CDR2 YNNKEL come from the germline V gene (reference sequence). Turning to this clonotype: What it binds is not known.

Study findings and constraints: Roughly linear age-related decline in beta diversity appeared, significant by age around 36.

This clonotype originated in a young man in good health. Sequencing was carried out using blood. The chain recombines TRBV3-1 with TRBJ1-2, with unresolved D. The CDR3 sequence: CASSPTDFANYGYTF. In DNA, the CDR3 is TGTGCCAGCAGCCCCACAGATTTCGCTAACTATGGCTACACCTTC.